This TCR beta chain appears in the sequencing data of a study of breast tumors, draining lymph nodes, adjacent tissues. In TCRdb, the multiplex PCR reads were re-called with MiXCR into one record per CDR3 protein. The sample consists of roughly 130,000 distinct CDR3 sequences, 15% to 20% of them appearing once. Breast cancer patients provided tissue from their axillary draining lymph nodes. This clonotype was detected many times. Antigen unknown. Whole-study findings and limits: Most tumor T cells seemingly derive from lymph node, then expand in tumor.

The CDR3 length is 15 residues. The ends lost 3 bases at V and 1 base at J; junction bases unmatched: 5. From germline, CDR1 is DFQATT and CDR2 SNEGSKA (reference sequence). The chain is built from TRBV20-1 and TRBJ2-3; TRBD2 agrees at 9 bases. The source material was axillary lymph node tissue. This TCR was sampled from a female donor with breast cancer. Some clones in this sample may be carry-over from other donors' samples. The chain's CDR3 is CSASGGRGGTDTQYF. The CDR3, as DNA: TGCAGTGCTAGTGGCGGGAGGGGCGGCACAGATACGCAGTATTTT.